The next 10 T cell receptor beta chains were all read from a single sample in a study of vaccination effects on CD4 cells after COVID-19. The antigens for these receptors are not known. Peptide-pool stimulation followed by sequencing identified expanded antigen-specific CD4+ clonotypes in the ViraFEST assay. The authors isolated CD4+ T cells after roughly eleven days of culture. Negative nucleocapsid antibody tests before and after vaccination confirmed no previous SARS-CoV-2 infection. Method: immunoSEQ multiplex PCR; TCRdb's copy keeps in-frame clones and lacks some. Seen here are approximately 24,000 clones, over 70% observed once, and the top ten hold 10%. Sequencing used CD4+ T cells from PBMCs cultured with HCoV-NL63 spike peptides, obtained before COVID-19 vaccination. The receptors were gathered from a human donor who received a COVID-19 vaccine.

This clone was seen a few times. The chain employs TRBV10-3 and TRBJ2-1; TRBD1 or TRBD2 may be the D gene (5 bases each). This CDR3 has 12 amino acids. Germline V gene sequence: CDR1 ENHRY, CDR2 SYGVKD. Trimming pared 0 bases from V and 11 bases from J, leaving 8 bases between. The CDR3 nucleotides are TGTGCCATCAGTGAGTCCGAGGGACAGCAGTTCTTC. Translated: CAISESEGQQFF.

The chain is built from TRBV6-5 and TRBJ1-2; D uncertain. This CDR3 has 12 residues. Germline CDR1 reads MNHEY; CDR2 reads SVGAGI. Trimming removed 5 bases at V and 7 bases at J, with 11 bases between. The chain's CDR3 is CASSRDTRGYTF. CDR3 coding DNA: TGTGCCAGCAGTCGGGATACACGTGGCTACACCTTC.

This chain joins TRBV9 and TRBJ1-2, with TRBD1 matching over 9 bases. There are 13 residues in the CDR3. The trim removed 0 bases at V and 8 bases at J, leaving 2 bases unmatched. Germline CDR1 and CDR2: SGDLS and YYNGEE. CDR3 in amino acids: CASSVGDREGYTF. CDR3 coding DNA: TGTGCCAGCAGCGTAGGGGACAGGGAAGGCTACACCTTC. Full variable domain (missing parts from reference TRBV9 and TRBJ1-2): DSGVTQTPKHLITATGQRVTLRCSPRSGDLSVYWYQQSLDQGLQFLIQYYNGEERAKGNILERFSAQQFPDLHSELNLSSLELGDSALYFCASSVGDREGYTFGSGTRLTVV.

The chain links TRBV6-5 to TRBJ2-2; no definite D call. Looked up from germline, CDR1 is MNHEY and CDR2 is SVGAGI. This CDR3 has 15 residues. Trimming removed 0 bases at V and 1 base at J, with 6 bases between. CDR3 sequence (DNA): TGTGCCAGCAGTTACTCCCACAGGAACACCGGGGAGCTGTTTTTT. Amino acids: CASSYSHRNTGELFF.

The J gene is TRBJ2-5, the V gene TRBV14, with D tentatively TRBD2 (6 bases). V shed 3 bases and J shed 0 bases, with 11 bases lying between them. CDR1 and CDR2 from the germline V gene are SGHDN and FVKESK. The CDR3 loop spans 15 amino acids. DNA for the CDR3: TGTGCCAGCAGCCACTTACGGGGGAACCAAGAGACCCAGTACTTC. Protein sequence: CASSHLRGNQETQYF.

In regard to this clone: Sequence at one end of the junction differs from germline and may be a read error. CDR3: CASTTVAREAQYF. The CDR3 DNA is TGTGCCAGCACCACCGTAGCCCGAGAGGCCCAGTACTTC. The chain couples TRBV6-5 to TRBJ2-5; D remains unclear. The CDR3 extends over 13 amino acids. CDR1 and CDR2 from the germline V gene are MNHEY and SVGAGI.

This clone was recorded only once. V and J are TRBV6-9 and TRBJ1-1; perhaps TRBD1 as D (5 bases). The length of the CDR3 is 13 residues. CDR1 is MNHGY and CDR2 is SVAAGI in the germline V gene. The V end was cut by 6 bases, the J end by 3 bases, with 11 bases between. CDR3 protein: CASSIRGDTEAFF. The CDR3 nucleotides are TGTGCCAGCAGCATACGGGGGGACACTGAAGCTTTCTTT.

This clone appeared a few times. This chain connects TRBV2 to TRBJ2-1, with 8 bases fitting TRBD2. This CDR3 region has 14 residues. Germline V CDR1 and CDR2: SNHLY, FYNNEI. The trim removed 6 bases at V and 2 bases at J, leaving 3 bases unmatched. The CDR3 region is CASRGRGAYNEQFF. CDR3 bases: TGTGCCAGCAGGGGGCGGGGGGCCTACAATGAGCAGTTCTTC.

This clone occurred once. The same CDR3 also results from other DNA sequences found in this sample. V usage is TRBV6-1 and J usage is TRBJ1-1; the D is unclear. The germline V gene encodes CDR1 MNHNS and CDR2 SASEGT. The CDR3 covers 15 residues. The ends were cut back, 2 bases at V and 2 bases at J, with 12 bases in the middle. This CDR3 reads CASSELGGPNTEAFF. The CDR3 bases are TGTGCCAGCAGTGAATTGGGAGGACCAAACACTGAAGCTTTCTTT.

This clone was recorded only once. The chain uses TRBV4-1 and TRBJ2-3, with D possibly being TRBD1 (6 bases). CDR1 and CDR2 from the germline V gene are MGHRA and YSYEKL. The CDR3 loop spans 15 amino acids. With 0 bases removed from V and 3 bases from J, the gap between germline ends came to 10 bases. CDR3 in DNA: TGCGCCAGCAGCCAAGAATACAGGGCTACAGATACGCAGTATTTT. It translates to CASSQEYRATDTQYF.